One and the same sample provided the 28 T cell receptor beta chains below, sequenced in a study of cytomegalovirus exposure and HLA in healthy donors. PCR amplification relied on 60 Vbeta primers (plus 13 Jbeta primers). This table comes from immunoSEQ multiplex PCR, and its TCRdb copy is limited to in-frame clones, with some not included. The data show roughly 250,000 clones, about 75% seen once. Sequencing was done on a sample of PBMCs. Receptor source: a female donor in good health and CMV-seronegative.

The rearrangement uses TRBV5-1 and TRBJ2-5; D may be TRBD1 (5 bases). CDR3 size: 17 residues. Germline V lookup: CDR1 SGHRS, CDR2 YFSETQ. Trimming removed 1 base from V and 1 base from J, with 17 bases in between. The CDR3 sequence: CASSLLLTTETQETQYF. In DNA form, the CDR3 reads TGCGCCAGCAGCTTGCTCCTTACGACAGAAACCCAAGAGACCCAGTACTTC.

The rearrangement links TRBV6-6 to TRBJ2-2; 8 nucleotides agree with TRBD1. Germline-derived CDR1 and CDR2 are MNHNY and SVGAGI (reference sequence). V shed 6 bases and J 2 bases; nucleotides not matched to a gene: 2. The CDR3 contains 14 residues. CDR3 DNA sequence: TGTGCCAGCAGGGGACAGGTCAACACCGGGGAGCTGTTTTTT. This translates into CASRGQVNTGELFF.

The chain is built from TRBV5-1 and TRBJ2-1; 16 positions agree with TRBD2. The V gene end was trimmed by 4 bases and the J gene end by 5 bases; junction bases not matched to a gene: 3. CDR1 SGHRS and CDR2 YFSETQ come from the germline V gene. The CDR3 runs 16 residues. CDR3 nucleotides: TGCGCCAGCAGCGGGACTAGCGGGAGGGGAGACAATGAGCAGTTCTTC. Translation gives CASSGTSGRGDNEQFF.

The rearrangement uses TRBV21-1 and TRBJ2-7; TRBD2 reflects the table's D call only, with no check against the DNA. TRBV21-1 is an annotated pseudogene. This CDR3 region has 16 residues. The CDR3 protein is CASSDPVREVSYEQYF. The CDR3 nucleotides are TGTGCCAGCAGCGACCCCGTCCGGGAGGTCTCCTACGAGCAGTACTTC.

The V gene is TRBV7-9, the J gene TRBJ1-2; D not resolved. Germline-derived CDR1 and CDR2 are SEHNR and FQNEAQ (reference sequence). V lost 1 base and J 0 bases, leaving 15 bases between the germline ends. The CDR3 runs to 17 residues. CDR3 in DNA: TGTGCCAGCAGCTTAGTTAAAGCATTTACTTCTAACTATGGCTACACCTTC. This sequence encodes CASSLVKAFTSNYGYTF.

The CDR3 DNA follows: TGCGCCAGCAGCCTCACGGGACACCTGAACACTGAAGCTTTCTTT. This translates into CASSLTGHLNTEAFF. The V gene is TRBV4-1, the J gene TRBJ1-1, with D perhaps matching TRBD1 (6 bases). CDR1 is MGHRA and CDR2 is YSYEKL in the germline V gene. V lost 4 bases to trimming and J lost 0 bases, with 12 bases between them. This CDR3 has 15 residues.

This clone was detected only a few times. The chain couples TRBV19 to TRBJ1-5; D gene unclear. The CDR3 has 15 residues. The V end lost 5 bases, the J end lost 0 bases, and 11 bases lay between the germline ends. Germline V gene lookup returns CDR1 LNHDA and CDR2 SQIVND (reference sequence). CDR3 sequence (DNA): TGTGCCAGTAGTCCGGGGATTAATAGCAATCAGCCCCAGCATTTT. It is translated as CASSPGINSNQPQHF.

The CDR3 protein is CASSVGGADYGYTF. CDR3 coding DNA: TGTGCCAGCAGTGTAGGGGGCGCTGACTATGGCTACACCTTC. The chain has TRBV6-1 and TRBJ1-2; 7 bases fit TRBD1. With V trimmed by 4 bases and J by 3 bases, 5 bases remained unmatched. The CDR3 is 14 residues long. The V gene's germline CDR1 is MNHNS and CDR2 SASEGT.

In the case of this clone: Relative to the germline gene, one junction end is altered; a read error may explain this. The gene calls are TRBV7-7 and TRBJ2-7; TRBD2 is a possible D gene (5 bases). The CDR3 loop spans 15 amino acids. CDR1 and CDR2 from the germline V gene are SSHAT and FNYEAQ (reference sequence). In DNA, the CDR3 is TGTGCTAGCAGCCTAGCCGTGGGCAGTGCCTACGAGCAGTACTTC. This gives the protein CASSLAVGSAYEQYF.

This clone was observed a few times. The J gene is TRBJ2-2, the V gene TRBV25-1; the match to TRBD1 covers 8 bases. The CDR3 runs to 16 residues. V lost 3 bases, J lost 2 bases, and 5 bases stayed unmatched. Germline V lookup: CDR1 MGHDK, CDR2 SYGVNS. The chain's CDR3 is CASSDLDRANTGELFF. CDR3 DNA: TGTGCCAGCAGTGACCTGGACAGGGCTAACACCGGGGAGCTGTTTTTT. Full variable domain (rest looked up from reference TRBV25-1 and TRBJ2-2): EADIYQTPRYLVIGTGKKITLECSQTMGHDKMYWYQQDPGMELHLIHYSYGVNSTEKGDLSSESTVSRIRTEHFPLTLESARPSHTSQYLCASSDLDRANTGELFFGEGSRLTVL.

This chain uses TRBV7-9 with TRBJ2-7; 10 bases agree with TRBD2. The germline V gene has CDR1 SEHNR and CDR2 FQNEAQ (reference sequence). V lost 1 base, J lost 5 bases, and 5 bases stayed unmatched. The CDR3 runs to 15 residues. The CDR3 coding sequence is TGTGCCAGCAGCTTAGTCAGCGGGAGGGTCGACGAGCAGTACTTC. Translation gives CASSLVSGRVDEQYF. The entire variable domain, with the rest obtained from reference TRBV7-9 and TRBJ2-7, is as follows: DTGVSQNPRHKITKRGQNVTFRCDPISEHNRLYWYRQTLGQGPEFLTYFQNEAQLEKSRLLSDRFSAERPKGSFSTLEIQRTEQGDSAMYLCASSLVSGRVDEQYFGPGTRLTVT.

The chain has TRBV2 and TRBJ1-4; TRBD1 matches 10 bases. The CDR3 is 16 amino acids. CDR1 is SNHLY, CDR2 FYNNEI, per germline. With 6 bases clipped from V and 0 bases from J, the junction kept 4 bases outside the gene matches. The DNA of the CDR3 is TGTGCCAGCAGGCGGACAGGGGGGCCAACTAATGAAAAACTGTTTTTT. Its protein is CASRRTGGPTNEKLFF.

CDR3 region: CASSLAQSSTDTQYF. CDR3 DNA: TGCGCCAGCAGCTTGGCACAGTCTAGCACAGATACGCAGTATTTT. J is TRBJ2-3 and V is TRBV5-1, with unresolved D. The V end was cut by 0 bases, the J end by 0 bases, with 8 bases between. CDR1 and CDR2 from the germline V gene are SGHRS and YFSETQ. CDR3 length: 15 residues.

The chain joins TRBV7-9 to TRBJ2-2; TRBD2 aligns across 16 bases. Unmatched junction bases numbered 9, after V lost 4 bases and J lost 4 bases. CDR1 SEHNR and CDR2 FQNEAQ come from the germline V gene (reference sequence). There are 19 residues in the CDR3. This CDR3 is CASSSSGTSGRGSTGELFF. The DNA for the CDR3 is TGTGCCAGCAGCTCGAGTGGGACTAGCGGGAGGGGATCCACCGGGGAGCTGTTTTTT.

This clone has more than one count but fewer than ten. The chain couples TRBV11-2 to TRBJ2-5, with 7 nucleotides matching TRBD1. TRBJ2-7 matches the DNA end more closely, so the J call is doubtful. Germline V gene sequence: CDR1 SGHAT, CDR2 FQNNGV. The CDR3 is 14 residues long. The CDR3 nucleotides are TGTGCCAGCAGCCCGGGACAGACATACTACGAGCAGTACTTC. Encoded protein: CASSPGQTYYEQYF.

This clone has only a few counts. The chain joins TRBV2 to TRBJ1-1, with no clear D. The CDR3 runs 14 residues. Germline assignment: CDR1 SNHLY and CDR2 FYNNEI. V dropped 6 bases and J dropped 1 base, with 12 bases sitting between them. The CDR3 spells CASRGLQRNTEAFF. The DNA for the CDR3 is TGTGCCAGCAGGGGTTTACAGAGGAACACTGAAGCTTTCTTT.

The chain uses TRBV28 and TRBJ2-7, with TRBD2 matching over 8 bases. CDR3 length: 16 residues. The germline gives CDR1 MDHEN, CDR2 SYDVKM. The ends lost 6 bases at V and 0 bases at J; junction bases unmatched: 10. CDR3 in amino acids: CASSLNWSGSSYEQYF. The CDR3 DNA sequence: TGTGCCAGCAGCCTCAATTGGAGCGGGAGCTCCTACGAGCAGTACTTC. The full variable domain, its missing parts supplied by reference TRBV28 and TRBJ2-7, is DVKVTQSSRYLVKRTGEKVFLECVQDMDHENMFWYRQDPGLGLRLIYFSYDVKMKEKGDIPEGYSVSREKKERFSLILESASTNQTSMYLCASSLNWSGSSYEQYFGPGTRLTVT.

The gene calls are TRBV19 and TRBJ2-2, with a weak D call TRBD2 (7 bases). The CDR3 runs 14 residues. The ends were cut back, 11 bases at V and 4 bases at J, with 17 bases in the middle. CDR1 and CDR2 (germline): LNHDA, SQIVND (reference sequence). The DNA for the CDR3 is TGTGCCCTGCGCGGGGGCAGGGGCACCGGGGAGCTGTTTTTT. Protein: CALRGGRGTGELFF.

The rearrangement uses TRBV27 and TRBJ2-4; 12 bases map to TRBD2. This CDR3 is 18 amino acids long. Germline V gene sequence: CDR1 MNHEY, CDR2 SMNVEV (reference sequence). With V trimmed by 3 bases and J by 0 bases, 6 bases remained unmatched. CDR3 sequence reads: CASSFAASGRVAKNIQYF. The CDR3 nucleotides read TGTGCCAGCAGTTTTGCGGCTAGCGGGAGGGTAGCCAAAAACATTCAGTACTTC.

This clone was counted a few times. The chain uses TRBV5-6 and TRBJ1-1; 7 bases match TRBD1. Trimming took 2 bases from V and 3 from J; bases not matched to a gene: 7. Germline V gives CDR1 SGHDT, CDR2 YYEEEE. The CDR3 is 15 amino acids. CDR3 loop: CASSLATGPHTEAFF. The DNA of the CDR3 is TGTGCCAGCAGCTTAGCGACAGGGCCGCACACTGAAGCTTTCTTT.

The chain has TRBV5-8 and TRBJ2-1; tentatively, D is TRBD1 (5 bases). Germline CDR1 is SGHTS and CDR2 is YDEGEE. The CDR3 has 13 amino acids. Deletions cut 4 bases from V and 8 bases from J, with 13 bases between. The CDR3 nucleotides read TGTGCCAGCAGCCAGGGCATTGGTTATGAGCAGTTCTTC. It translates to CASSQGIGYEQFF.

This clone showed up just a few times. The rearrangement joins TRBV28 to TRBJ2-2; D gene uncertain. Looked up from germline, CDR1 is MDHEN and CDR2 is SYDVKM. The CDR3 totals 14 residues. Trimming left V 2 bases short and J 3 bases short, with 7 bases between. CDR3 sequence reads: CASSLIEDTGELFF. The DNA for the CDR3 is TGTGCCAGCAGTTTAATTGAGGACACCGGGGAGCTGTTTTTT.

V is TRBV4-1 and J is TRBJ2-7; 10 positions match TRBD2. CDR1 is MGHRA, CDR2 YSYEKL, per germline. V lost 0 bases and J lost 4; bases outside the gene matches: 6. This CDR3 has 16 amino acids. In DNA form, the CDR3 reads TGCGCCAGCAGCCAAGACCTCCCTAGCGGGAGATACGAGCAGTACTTC. Residues: CASSQDLPSGRYEQYF.

The genes are TRBV6-1 and TRBJ1-1, with a weak D call TRBD1 (6 bases). The CDR3 spans 14 residues. Germline assignment: CDR1 MNHNS and CDR2 SASEGT. With 8 bases removed from V and 4 bases from J, the gap between germline ends came to 17 bases. DNA of the CDR3: TGTGCCAGCTATGGGGGGGACAAGGGCACTGAAGCTTTCTTT. It yields the protein CASYGGDKGTEAFF.

The rearrangement uses TRBV28 and TRBJ1-2, with 8 bases aligning to TRBD1. The V gene end was trimmed by 5 bases and the J gene end by 4 bases; junction bases not matched to a gene: 6. CDR1 is MDHEN, CDR2 SYDVKM, per germline. The CDR3 spans 14 residues. DNA for the CDR3: TGTGCCAGCAGTACCAGGGGGCAAAGCTATGGCTACACCTTC. Its translation is CASSTRGQSYGYTF.

This clone has more than one count but fewer than ten. The V call is TRBV2, the J call TRBJ2-6; D not certain. The germline CDR1 and CDR2 sequences are SNHLY and FYNNEI. Deletions cut 5 bases from V and 0 bases from J, with 11 bases between. The CDR3 is 16 residues long. The CDR3: CASSPLGSSGANVLTF. CDR3 DNA sequence: TGTGCCAGCAGTCCCCTCGGGTCCTCTGGGGCCAACGTCCTGACTTTC.

This clone was observed once. CDR3: CASSVSPGGKHGYTF. The CDR3 region has the DNA TGTGCCAGCAGCGTAAGTCCGGGGGGCAAGCATGGCTACACCTTC. This chain links TRBV9 with TRBJ1-2; D may be TRBD1 (6 bases). The CDR3 is made up of 15 amino acids. CDR1 and CDR2 from the germline V gene are SGDLS and YYNGEE. Trimming removed 1 base at V and 6 bases at J, with 16 bases between.

The V gene is TRBV10-3, the J gene TRBJ2-1; TRBD2 matches at 8 bases. J lost 8 bases, V lost 8 bases, and 11 bases had no gene match. The CDR3 totals 14 residues. From germline, CDR1 is ENHRY and CDR2 SYGVKD. The CDR3 sequence: CAIGRREAGDEQFF. CDR3 sequence (DNA): TGTGCCATCGGCAGGCGGGAGGCGGGCGATGAGCAGTTCTTC.